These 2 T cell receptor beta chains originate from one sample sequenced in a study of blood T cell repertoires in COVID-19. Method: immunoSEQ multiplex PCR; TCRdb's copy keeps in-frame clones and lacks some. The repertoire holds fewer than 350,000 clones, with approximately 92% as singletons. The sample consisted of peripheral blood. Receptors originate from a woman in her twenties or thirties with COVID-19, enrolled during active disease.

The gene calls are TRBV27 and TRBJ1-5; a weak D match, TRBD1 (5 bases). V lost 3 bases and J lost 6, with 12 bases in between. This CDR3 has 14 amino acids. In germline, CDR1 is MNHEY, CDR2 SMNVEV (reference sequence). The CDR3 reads CASSLVRGFQPQHF. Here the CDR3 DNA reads TGTGCCAGCAGTTTGGTTAGGGGATTTCAGCCCCAGCATTTT.

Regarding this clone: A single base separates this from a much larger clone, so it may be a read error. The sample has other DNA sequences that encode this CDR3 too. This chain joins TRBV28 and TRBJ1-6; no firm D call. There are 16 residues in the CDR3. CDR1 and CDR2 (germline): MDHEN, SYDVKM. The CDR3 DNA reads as TGTGCTAGCAGCTTATCCTACCGCTCCTATAATTCACCCCTCCACTTT. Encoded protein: CASSLSYRSYNSPLHF.